This is a list of T cell receptor beta chains from one sample in a study of blood T cell repertoires in COVID-19. The repertoire was sequenced with immunoSEQ multiplex PCR; TCRdb's copy has only in-frame clones and lacks some. The table records under 70,000 clones, around three quarters of them present only once. Material: peripheral blood. The source is a human donor in a cohort sampled during active COVID-19. Each CDR3 is given with its conserved first and last residue. D genes are given only for firm matches. Not all rows give a size; the values are once, few, many and, for expanded clones, a class.

V gene	J gene	D gene	clone size	CDR3 protein	CDR3 DNA
TRBV13	TRBJ2-7	TRBD2	.	CASSSQLAGGPNEQYF	TGTGCCAGCAGCTCCCAACTAGCGGGAGGGCCAAACGAGCAGTACTTC
TRBV7-9	TRBJ2-2	.	.	CASSLAGVNTGELFF	TGTGCCAGCAGCTTAGCGGGAGTGAACACCGGGGAGCTGTTTTTT
TRBV5-1	TRBJ2-1	.	.	CASSLEGYDEQFF	TGCGCCAGCAGCTTGGAGGGGTATGATGAGCAGTTCTTC
TRBV7-9	TRBJ1-1	TRBD1	few	CASTWTGPNTEAFF	TGTGCCAGCACCTGGACAGGGCCGAACACTGAAGCTTTCTTT
TRBV20-1	TRBJ2-7	TRBD1	.	CSASPGQLSEQYF	TGCAGTGCTAGTCCGGGACAGCTTTCGGAGCAGTACTTC
TRBV28	TRBJ1-2	.	few	CASSFRTQEKYGYTF	TGTGCCAGCAGTTTCAGGACTCAGGAAAAATATGGCTACACCTTC
TRBV12-3/TRBV12-4	TRBJ1-1	TRBD1	.	CASSLPGTGEAFF	TGTGCCAGCAGTCTACCCGGGACAGGTGAGGCTTTCTTT
TRBV7-2	TRBJ2-7	.	.	CASSPDLARYNEQYF	TGTGCCAGCAGCCCTGACCTCGCGAGGTATAACGAGCAGTACTTC
TRBV5-5	TRBJ2-1	.	.	CASSSGTGYNEQFF	TGTGCCAGCAGCTCCGGGACTGGGTACAATGAGCAGTTCTTC
TRBV9	TRBJ2-3	TRBD2	.	CASSVMSGSGDTQYF	TGTGCCAGCAGCGTAATGAGCGGGAGTGGAGATACGCAGTATTTT
TRBV29-1	TRBJ1-1	.	.	CSVAKDSAFF	TGCAGCGTGGCCAAAGACTCAGCTTTCTTT
TRBV6-2/TRBV6-3	TRBJ2-4	TRBD2	.	CASSYPGLAGIAKNIQYF	TGTGCCAGCAGTTACCCCGGGCTAGCGGGTATAGCCAAAAACATTCAGTACTTC
TRBV6-1	TRBJ1-6	TRBD1	.	CASSETGTGSSPLHF	TGTGCCAGCAGTGAAACCGGGACAGGGAGTTCACCCCTCCACTTT
TRBV6-1	TRBJ2-2	TRBD1	.	CASSESGGRAGELFF	TGTGCCAGCAGTGAATCAGGGGGCCGGGCCGGGGAGCTGTTTTTT
TRBV3-1/TRBV3-2	TRBJ2-1	.	.	CASSGGATYNEQFF	TGTGCCAGCAGCGGAGGGGCAACCTACAATGAGCAGTTCTTC
TRBV27	TRBJ2-7	TRBD1	.	CASSFNRGSRSYEQYF	TGTGCCAGCAGTTTTAACAGGGGTTCAAGGTCCTACGAGCAGTACTTC
TRBV7-2	TRBJ2-7	.	.	CASSLYRVGEQYF	TGTGCCAGCAGCTTATACAGGGTAGGCGAGCAGTACTTC
TRBV4-3	TRBJ2-7	.	.	CASSQEGGRHRPYEQYF	TGCGCCAGCAGCCAAGAAGGGGGAAGGCATAGACCCTACGAGCAGTACTTC
TRBV6-5	TRBJ2-1	TRBD2	.	CASRATSGRYNEQFF	TGTGCCAGCAGGGCTACTAGCGGGAGATATAATGAGCAGTTCTTC
TRBV10-1	TRBJ1-4	TRBD1	few	CASSTSGTGVFTNEKLFF	TGCGCCAGCAGTACCTCCGGGACAGGGGTATTTACTAATGAAAAACTGTTTTTT
TRBV7-9	TRBJ2-7	.	.	CASGAVYYEQYF	TGTGCCAGCGGAGCGGTTTATTACGAGCAGTACTTC